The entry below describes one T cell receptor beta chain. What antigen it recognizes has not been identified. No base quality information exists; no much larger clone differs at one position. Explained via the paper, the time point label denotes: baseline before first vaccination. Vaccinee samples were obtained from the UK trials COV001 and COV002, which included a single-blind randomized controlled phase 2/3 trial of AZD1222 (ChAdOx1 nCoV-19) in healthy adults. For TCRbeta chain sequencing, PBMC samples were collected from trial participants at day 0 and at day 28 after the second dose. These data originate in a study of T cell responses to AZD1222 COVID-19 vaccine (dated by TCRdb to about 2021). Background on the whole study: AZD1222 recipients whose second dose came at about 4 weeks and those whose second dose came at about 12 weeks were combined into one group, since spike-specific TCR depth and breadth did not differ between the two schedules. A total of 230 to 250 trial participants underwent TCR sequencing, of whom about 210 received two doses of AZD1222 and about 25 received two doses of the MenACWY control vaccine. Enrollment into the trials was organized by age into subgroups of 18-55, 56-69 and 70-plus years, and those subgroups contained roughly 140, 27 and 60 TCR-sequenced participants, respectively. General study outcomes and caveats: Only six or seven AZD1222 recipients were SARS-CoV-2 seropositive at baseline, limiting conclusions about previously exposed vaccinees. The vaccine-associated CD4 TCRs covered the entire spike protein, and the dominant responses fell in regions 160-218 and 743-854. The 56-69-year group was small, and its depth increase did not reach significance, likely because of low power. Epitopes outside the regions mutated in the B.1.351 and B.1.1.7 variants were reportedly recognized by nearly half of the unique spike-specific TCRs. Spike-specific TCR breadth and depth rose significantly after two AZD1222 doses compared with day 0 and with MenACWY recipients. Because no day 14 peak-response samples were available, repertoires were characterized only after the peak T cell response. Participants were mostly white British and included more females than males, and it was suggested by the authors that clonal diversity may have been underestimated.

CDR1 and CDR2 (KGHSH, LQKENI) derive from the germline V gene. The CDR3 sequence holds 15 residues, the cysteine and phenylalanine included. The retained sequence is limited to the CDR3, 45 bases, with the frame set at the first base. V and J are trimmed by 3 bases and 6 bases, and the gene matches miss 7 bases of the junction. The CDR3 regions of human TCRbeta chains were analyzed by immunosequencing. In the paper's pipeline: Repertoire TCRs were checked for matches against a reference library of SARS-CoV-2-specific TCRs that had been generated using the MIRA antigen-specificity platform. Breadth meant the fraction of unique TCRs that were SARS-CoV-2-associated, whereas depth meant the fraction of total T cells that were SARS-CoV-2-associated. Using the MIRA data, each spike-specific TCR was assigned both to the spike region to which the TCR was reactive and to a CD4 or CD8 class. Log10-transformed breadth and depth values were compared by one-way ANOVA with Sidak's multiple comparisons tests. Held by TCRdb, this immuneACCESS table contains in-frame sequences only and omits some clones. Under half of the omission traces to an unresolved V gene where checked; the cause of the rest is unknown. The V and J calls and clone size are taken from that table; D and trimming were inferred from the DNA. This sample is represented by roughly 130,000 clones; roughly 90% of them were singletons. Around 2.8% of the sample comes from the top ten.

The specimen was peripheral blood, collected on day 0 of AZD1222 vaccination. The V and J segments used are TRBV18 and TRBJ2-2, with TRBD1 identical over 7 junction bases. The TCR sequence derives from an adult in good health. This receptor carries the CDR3 CASSPSTGSAGELFF. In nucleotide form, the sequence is TGTGCCAGCTCACCCTCGACAGGGTCGGCCGGGGAGCTGTTTTTT. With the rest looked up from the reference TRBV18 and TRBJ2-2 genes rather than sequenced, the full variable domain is NAGVMQNPRHLVRRRGQEARLRCSPMKGHSHVYWYRQLPEEGLKFMVYLQKENIIDESGMPKERFSAEFPKEGPSILRIQQVVRGDSAAYFCASSPSTGSAGELFFGEGSRLTVL.